This passage covers 5 T cell receptor beta chains from one sample sequenced in a study of blood T cell repertoires in COVID-19 (dated by TCRdb to the early 2020s). The library was obtained by the immunoSEQ multiplex PCR assay. In its TCRdb copy, this immuneACCESS table keeps in-frame sequences only and misses some clones. Where compared with another copy, unresolved V genes explain less than half of these, and the others have no known cause. This sample is represented by over 200,000 clones; roughly nine tenths of them were singletons. The ten largest account for around 6.9% of the sample. Material: peripheral blood. The receptors here all came from a man in his 60s who had recovered from COVID-19.

The rearrangement uses TRBV11-3 and TRBJ2-3; D is perhaps TRBD2 (7 bases). Trimming took 3 bases from V and 6 from J, leaving 22 bases between them. Germline V gene data show CDR1 as SGHNT and CDR2 as YENEEA. This CDR3 contains 17 residues. CDR3 residues: CASSLGRGGSGSDTQYF. CDR3 coding DNA: TGTGCCAGCAGCTTGGGTCGAGGGGGTAGCGGGTCCGATACGCAGTATTTT.

This clone was counted only a few times. Different DNA sequences within this sample yield the same CDR3. V and J are TRBV5-1 and TRBJ2-2; 7 bases are shared with TRBD1. CDR1 and CDR2 (germline): SGHRS, YFSETQ. With 5 bases clipped from V and 6 bases from J, the junction kept 7 bases outside the gene matches. The CDR3 is made up of 14 amino acids. The CDR3 DNA follows: TGCGCCAGCAGTCTCGGGACAGCCGCCGGGGAGCTGTTTTTT. Its protein product is CASSLGTAAGELFF.

The chain is built from TRBV2 and TRBJ2-7; 8 nucleotides agree with TRBD2. Per the germline V gene, CDR1 is SNHLY and CDR2 is FYNNEI. V lost 10 bases to trimming and J lost 2 bases; unmatched junction nucleotides: 7. This CDR3 contains 13 residues. CDR3 DNA sequence: TGTGCCACCAAGCGGGGGCCCGCCTACGAGCAGTACTTC. Residues: CATKRGPAYEQYF.

In its sample, this clone was seen a few times. The V call is TRBV27, the J call TRBJ2-3; no clear D gene. Germline V gene sequence: CDR1 MNHEY, CDR2 SMNVEV (reference sequence). The CDR3 has 15 residues. Trimming stripped 5 bases from V and 6 bases from J, with 18 bases between. CDR3 region: CASSRPGSYWDTQYF. In nucleotides, the CDR3 is TGTGCCAGCAGTCGACCCGGGTCTTATTGGGATACGCAGTATTTT.

This clone was seen a handful of times. The rearrangement uses TRBV5-5 and TRBJ1-4; D is uncertain. The germline V gene encodes CDR1 SGHKS and CDR2 YYEKEE (reference sequence). The CDR3 spans 15 residues. V was shortened by 7 bases and J by 0 bases, with 13 bases between the two germline ends. The CDR3 DNA sequence: TGTGCCAGCTTCTACGGAGTCGCAACTAATGAAAAACTGTTTTTT. Its protein is CASFYGVATNEKLFF.